This TCR beta chain was sequenced for a study of beta chain features in type 1 diabetes. The study, taken as a whole, reports: Patients' naive, central memory and regulatory TCRB repertoires appeared more alike than those of healthy donors. People with Type 1 diabetes carried modestly yet significantly shorter TCRB CDR3s in all four CD4+ subsets. When VDJ junctions were examined, type 1 diabetes patients showed fewer insertions and more deletions.

Each donor gave one heparinised blood draw averaging about 110 mL. Points on this clone: Its antigen is as yet unknown. This could be a read error, since a much larger clone is one nucleotide away. Other DNA sequences in this specimen translate into the identical CDR3.

V was pared by 1 base and J by 1 base, with 3 bases between. The germline V gene encodes CDR1 SGHTA and CDR2 FQGNSA. The CDR3 extends over 13 amino acids. Every isolated RNA sample was fully reverse transcribed, so sequencing captured expressed TCRB transcripts. The table came from immunoSEQ multiplex PCR; TCRdb's copy has only in-frame clones and leaves some out. The sample yields 300,000 to 350,000 clones, 6.5% to 10% seen once. This TCR was sampled from a woman aged 18-29 years in good health. The sequencing sample was made of central memory CD4+ T cells from blood. The gene calls are TRBV7-2 and TRBJ2-3, with D unclear. The CDR3 here is CASSLEGTDTQYF. The CDR3 DNA follows: TGTGCCAGCAGCTTAGAGGGCACAGATACGCAGTATTTT.